The entry that follows covers one T cell receptor beta chain sequence. Its antigen remains unknown. All participants were of European descent. Donors lacked major illness, comorbidities, regular medication, drug use, or heavy drinking. Only in-frame clones appear in the TCRdb table, and some are missing; sequencing was by immunoSEQ multiplex PCR. The sample has 20,000 to 25,000 clones, roughly 90% seen once; the top ten hold approximately 0.47%. This sample was included in a study of untreated major depressive disorder. Findings and limits, study-wide: TRBV25-01 and TRBV02-01 followed the flow pattern without significance. Findings may not generalize because the study sample was small.

The germline V gene encodes CDR1 KGHSH and CDR2 LQKENI. The CDR3 consists of 15 residues. Trimming removed 3 bases from V and 0 bases from J; junction bases left unmatched: 3. The chain carries TRBV18 and TRBJ2-3; 7 bases map to TRBD2. Sequencing was carried out using CD4+ T cells from PBMCs. This TCR came from a woman between 40 and 50 years old in good health. The CDR3 DNA reads TGTGCCAGCTCACCGAGCGGGATTAGCACAGATACGCAGTATTTT. As protein: CASSPSGISTDTQYF.